This T cell receptor beta chain comes out of a study of cytomegalovirus exposure and HLA in healthy donors. A remark on this clone: Its specificity is unknown.

Germline V lookup: CDR1 GTSNPN, CDR2 SVGIG (reference sequence). Trimming left V 8 bases short and J 0 bases short, with 8 bases between. The CDR3 is made up of 12 amino acids. The PCR had 60 Vbeta and 13 Jbeta primers. Produced via immunoSEQ multiplex PCR; TCRdb's table is partial and in-frame only. The sample has some 140,000 clones; roughly 79% are singletons. Overall study findings and caveats: Common viral pathogens seemed, in a later analysis, to connect with several of the most significant clusters. On later analysis, the bulk of CMV-associated TCR beta chains appeared to be HLA-restricted. Later on, a genetic analysis was performed. It linked a missense variant in DCLRE1C with V- and J-gene trimming of TCR beta.

The origin of this receptor is a man aged 18 to 30 in good health and CMV-seronegative. This chain connects TRBV30 to TRBJ2-1, with a weak D call TRBD2 (6 bases). The sample comprised PBMCs. CDR3 nucleotide sequence: TGTGCCCTTAGCGGCTCCTACAATGAGCAGTTCTTC. Translating it yields CALSGSYNEQFF.